This T cell receptor beta chain is from a study of naive and memory T cell subsets. Broader study findings: A few larger clonotypes appeared in naive repertoires, especially CD8, possibly memory cells re-expressing CD45RA. There was no ground truth to check naive and memory subset results.

Remarks on this clonotype: Antigen specificity is unknown.

Per germline, CDR1 MNHEY and CDR2 SMNVEV (reference sequence). Trimming took 6 bases from V and 5 from J, leaving 26 bases between them. This CDR3 spans 18 amino acids. Two oligonucleotides, mixed equimolar, formed the beta constant-region primer covering TRBC1 and TRBC2. Nested alpha and beta constant-region primers with the SP2 primer drove four PCR rounds on ligated cDNA. From the UMI-ligation and nested PCR reads, TCRdb called clonotypes with MiXCR, one entry per CDR3 protein. The sample carries approximately 140,000 distinct CDR3 sequences, about 20% recorded once. Sequenced sample: naive CD4+ T cells from blood. This receptor was obtained from a human donor in good health. The chain joins TRBV27 to TRBJ2-1; D is perhaps TRBD1 (6 bases). CDR3 protein: CASRARSMAGDFNNEQFF. The CDR3 bases are TGTGCCAGCAGGGCTAGGTCTATGGCAGGGGATTTCAACAATGAGCAGTTCTTC.